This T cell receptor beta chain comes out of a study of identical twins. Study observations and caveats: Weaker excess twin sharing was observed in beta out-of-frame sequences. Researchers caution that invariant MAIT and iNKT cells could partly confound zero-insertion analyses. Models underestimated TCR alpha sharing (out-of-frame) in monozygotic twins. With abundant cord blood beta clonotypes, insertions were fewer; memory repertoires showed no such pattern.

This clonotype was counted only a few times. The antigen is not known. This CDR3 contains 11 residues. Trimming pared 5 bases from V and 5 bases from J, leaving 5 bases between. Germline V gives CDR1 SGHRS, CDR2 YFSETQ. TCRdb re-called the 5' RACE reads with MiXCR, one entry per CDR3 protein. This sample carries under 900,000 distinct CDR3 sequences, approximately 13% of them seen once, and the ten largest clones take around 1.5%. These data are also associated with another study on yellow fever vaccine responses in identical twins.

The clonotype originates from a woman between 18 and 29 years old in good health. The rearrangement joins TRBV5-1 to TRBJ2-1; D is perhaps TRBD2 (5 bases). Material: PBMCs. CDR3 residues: CASRRDNEQFF. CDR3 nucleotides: TGCGCCAGCAGGAGGGACAATGAGCAGTTCTTC.